The clone carrying this TCR beta chain was counted only a few times. The target antigen is unknown. Autoimmune disease history or systemic immunosuppression excluded patients. Repertoires were generated with immunoSEQ multiplex PCR, while TCRdb's copy carries only in-frame clones and drops some. The sample consists of around 80,000 clones, approximately 86% of them appearing once. The CDR3 length is 15 residues. Germline assignment: CDR1 SGDLS and CDR2 YYNGEE. Trimming removed 2 bases from V and 6 bases from J; junction bases left unmatched: 4. The data were obtained in a study of OX40 agonist ivuxolimab in advanced cancers. Across the study: Each patient was given ivuxolimab into a vein every 2 weeks, at 0.01 to 10 mg/kg. Study-wide points: Clonal expansion by week 6 occurred in CD4+ and CD8+ blood T cells (at 0.1 to 3.0 mg/kg).

The V gene is TRBV9, the J gene TRBJ2-3, with 12 nucleotides matching TRBD1. Sequenced material: CD4+ or CD8+ T cells sorted from blood, taken in a trial of the OX40 agonist ivuxolimab. The TCR comes from an adult with an advanced solid tumor such as melanoma, head and neck, liver or kidney cancer. The CDR3 nucleotides read TGTGCCAGCAGCGTGGGACAGGGGGCGTGGGATACGCAGTATTTT. This encodes CASSVGQGAWDTQYF.